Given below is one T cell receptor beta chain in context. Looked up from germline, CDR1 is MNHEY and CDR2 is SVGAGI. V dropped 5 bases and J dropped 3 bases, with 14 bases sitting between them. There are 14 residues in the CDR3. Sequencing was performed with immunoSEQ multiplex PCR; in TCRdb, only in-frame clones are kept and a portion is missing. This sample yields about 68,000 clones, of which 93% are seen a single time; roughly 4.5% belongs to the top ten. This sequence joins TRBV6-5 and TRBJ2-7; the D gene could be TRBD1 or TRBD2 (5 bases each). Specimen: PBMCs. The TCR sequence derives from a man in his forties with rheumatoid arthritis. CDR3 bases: TGTGCCAGCAGTCGCCCGGGACCGAGCTACGAGCAGTACTTC. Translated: CASSRPGPSYEQYF.